These T cell receptor beta chains were read from a single sample in a study of CD8 T cells in Susac syndrome. TCRdb recomputed calls from the immunoSEQ multiplex PCR reads with MiXCR, one row per CDR3 protein. The sample has about 120,000 distinct CDR3 sequences; 85% to 95% are singletons. Sequencing was performed on CD4+ T cells from PBMCs. The receptors were sampled from a human donor in good health. The conserved cysteine and the conserved F or W are not part of the CDR3 here. Each record gives: V gene, J gene, CDR3 protein.

TRBV7-9	TRBJ2-5	ASSFREGALETQY
TRBV7-3	TRBJ2-2	ASSLNGANTGELF
TRBV6-2/TRBV6-3	TRBJ1-1	ATQRDGMNTEAF
TRBV7-9	TRBJ1-1	ASSLVRVENTEAF
TRBV4-3	TRBJ1-5	ASSQGGKDNQPQH
TRBV2	TRBJ1-2	ASNGGRYGYT
TRBV20-1	TRBJ1-2	SARENRGPGYGYT
TRBV29-1	TRBJ2-5	SVGFQGKTQY
TRBV19	TRBJ1-1	ASSTTRTWNTEAF
TRBV12-3/TRBV12-4	TRBJ1-5	ASSSRTGGRSNQPQH
TRBV20-1	TRBJ1-2	SARDTRSYYGYT
TRBV29-1	TRBJ2-6	SVEDSGDSGANVLT
TRBV4-3	TRBJ1-2	ASSQDRQGLYGYT
TRBV5-6	TRBJ1-1	ASSLRGVMENTEAF
TRBV20-1	TRBJ1-1	SARDGGGRTEAF
TRBV4-1	TRBJ2-6	ASTIAGANVLT
TRBV9	TRBJ2-1	ASSVDPGLAVYNEQF
TRBV19	TRBJ2-7	ASSIGQGISYEQY
TRBV19	TRBJ2-1	ASTSGTPGGNEQF
TRBV7-6	TRBJ2-6	ASSLLTGAYSGANVLT
TRBV27	TRBJ2-7	ASRSPVWEQY
TRBV21-1	TRBJ1-1	ASPSGPASLNTEAF
TRBV4-3	TRBJ1-2	ASSQDRVYGYT
TRBV3-1	TRBJ2-1	ASSQGSRHNEQF
TRBV2	TRBJ2-2	ASSEVSTGELF
TRBV7-2	TRBJ2-5	ASSFFGQAETQY
TRBV18	TRBJ2-2	ASSPSNSGELF
TRBV7-3	TRBJ2-7	ASSLPGAHEQY
TRBV4-2	TRBJ1-5	ASSQDVRAAGNQPQH
TRBV29-1	TRBJ1-1	RVEDTVRDTEAF
TRBV27	TRBJ2-7	ASRHGTRFTYEQY
TRBV20-1	TRBJ2-1	SARLGEGHEQF
TRBV29-1	TRBJ2-1	SVEADNPYNEQF
TRBV20-1	TRBJ1-1	SARGISRGDTEAF
TRBV7-2	TRBJ1-2	ASSLSGDGRGYT
TRBV25-1	TRBJ1-1	ASSEPGQSEAF
TRBV20-1	TRBJ2-7	SARTGQGSSYYEQY
TRBV29-1	TRBJ2-7	SVSQGAALNEQY
TRBV20-1	TRBJ2-6	SASSQGSSGANVLT
TRBV20-1	TRBJ2-1	SARVGSEQF
TRBV20-1	TRBJ2-1	SPGSGNEQF
TRBV4-2	TRBJ2-2	ASSQESTGELF
TRBV19	TRBJ1-1	ASWRTGFNTEAF
TRBV29-1	TRBJ2-7	SVVGQGATYEQY
TRBV30	TRBJ1-2	AWSWDRGYGYT
TRBV13	TRBJ1-1	ASSFPGRNTEAF
TRBV12-3/TRBV12-4	TRBJ1-3	ASRPTGGGNTIY
TRBV12-3/TRBV12-4	TRBJ1-2	ASGNRRAASNYGYT
TRBV3-1	TRBJ2-5	ASSQDNSGGFQETQY
TRBV3-1	TRBJ2-7	ASSQDRGLAGAYEQY
TRBV5-1	TRBJ1-1	ASSLEAGLVAEAF
TRBV10-3	TRBJ2-7	AISGGGHEQY
TRBV20-1	TRBJ1-1	SAGSSLTEAF
TRBV4-3	TRBJ2-1	ASGSGLAGGREQF